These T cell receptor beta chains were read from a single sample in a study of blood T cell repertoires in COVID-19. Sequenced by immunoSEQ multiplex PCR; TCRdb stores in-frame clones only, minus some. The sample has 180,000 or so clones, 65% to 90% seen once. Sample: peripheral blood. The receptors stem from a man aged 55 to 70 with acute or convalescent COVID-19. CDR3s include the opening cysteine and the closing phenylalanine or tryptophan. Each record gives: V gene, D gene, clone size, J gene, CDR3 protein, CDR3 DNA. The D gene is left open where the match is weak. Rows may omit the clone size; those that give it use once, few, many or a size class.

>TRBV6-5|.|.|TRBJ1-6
CATRVGVHNSPLHF
TGTGCCACCAGGGTAGGAGTCCATAATTCACCCCTCCACTTT
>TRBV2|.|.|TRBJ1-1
CASSPAGRSEAFF
TGTGCCAGCAGCCCCGCGGGTAGGTCGGAAGCTTTCTTT
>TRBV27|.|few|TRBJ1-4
CASSFRGQSSPAEKLFF
TGTGCCAGCAGTTTCAGAGGACAATCGAGCCCCGCAGAAAAACTGTTTTTT
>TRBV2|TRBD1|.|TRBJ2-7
CASTRRDRDSYEQYF
TGTGCCAGCACTCGCCGGGACAGGGATTCTTACGAGCAGTACTTC
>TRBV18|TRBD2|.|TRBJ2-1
CASSRGLAGEIEQFF
TGTGCCAGCTCCCGGGGACTAGCGGGAGAGATTGAGCAGTTCTTC
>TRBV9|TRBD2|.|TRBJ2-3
CASSGTDGLAESDTQYF
TGTGCCAGCAGTGGGACAGACGGACTAGCGGAATCAGATACGCAGTATTTT
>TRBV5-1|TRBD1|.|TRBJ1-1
CASRQDRGALTEAFF
TGCGCCAGCAGACAGGACAGGGGGGCCCTCACTGAAGCTTTCTTT
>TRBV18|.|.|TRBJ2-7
CASSPPTEYEQYF
TGTGCCAGCTCACCACCGACAGAGTACGAGCAGTACTTC
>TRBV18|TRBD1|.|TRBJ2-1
CASSGGQRSFNEQFF
TGTGCCAGCTCAGGGGGACAGAGGTCGTTTAATGAGCAGTTCTTC
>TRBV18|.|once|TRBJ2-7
CASSPYPSYEQYF
TGTGCCAGCTCACCCTACCCAAGCTACGAGCAGTACTTC
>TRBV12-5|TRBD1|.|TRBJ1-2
CASGLAGGTYGYTF
TGTGCTAGTGGTTTGGCAGGGGGGACTTATGGCTACACCTTC
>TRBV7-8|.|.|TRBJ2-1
CASSLRGEQFF
TGTGCCAGCAGCTTAAGGGGAGAGCAGTTCTTC
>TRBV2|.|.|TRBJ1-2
CASTYGQMGGSYGYTF
TGTGCCAGCACCTATGGGCAAATGGGGGGGAGCTATGGCTACACCTTC
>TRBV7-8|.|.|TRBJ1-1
CASSSSRVGTEAFF
TGTGCCAGCAGCTCCTCCAGGGTTGGCACTGAAGCTTTCTTT
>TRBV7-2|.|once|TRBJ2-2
CASRPDSTGELFF
TGTGCCAGCAGGCCCGACAGTACCGGGGAGCTGTTTTTT
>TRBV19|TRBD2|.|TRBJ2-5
CASSRREGQETQYF
TGTGCCAGTAGTCGACGGGAGGGACAAGAGACCCAGTACTTC
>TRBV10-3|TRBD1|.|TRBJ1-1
CAIGGTVNTEAFF
TGTGCCATCGGGGGGACAGTGAACACTGAAGCTTTCTTT
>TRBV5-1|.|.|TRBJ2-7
CASSLTDRNEQYF
TGCGCCAGCAGCTTAACGGACAGAAACGAGCAGTACTTC
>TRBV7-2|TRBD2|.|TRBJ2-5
CASSARLRRLAGETQYF
TGTGCCAGCAGCGCACGGTTGAGGAGACTAGCGGGAGAGACCCAGTACTTC
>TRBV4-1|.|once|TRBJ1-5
CASSQGLLQPQHF
TGCGCCAGCAGCCAAGGGTTACTTCAGCCCCAGCATTTT
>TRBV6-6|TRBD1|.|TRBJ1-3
CASSPGQGVSGNTIYF
TGTGCCAGCTCCCCAGGACAGGGAGTATCTGGAAACACCATATATTTT
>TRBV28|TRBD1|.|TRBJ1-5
CASRVVGDRAFYSNQPQHF
TGTGCCAGCAGGGTAGTAGGAGACAGGGCCTTCTATAGCAATCAGCCCCAGCATTTT
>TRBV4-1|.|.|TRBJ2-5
CASSQDRETQYF
TGCGCCAGCAGCCAAGATCGGGAGACCCAGTACTTC
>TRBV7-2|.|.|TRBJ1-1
CASSATVSHTEAFF
TGTGCCAGCAGCGCCACAGTATCGCACACTGAAGCTTTCTTT
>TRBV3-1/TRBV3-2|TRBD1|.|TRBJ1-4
CASSPLRGQGGETNEKLFF
TGTGCCAGCAGCCCCCTCCGGGGGCAGGGGGGAGAAACTAATGAAAAACTGTTTTTT
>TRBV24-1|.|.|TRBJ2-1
CATSDKDGGDEQFF
TGTGCCACCAGTGATAAGGACGGGGGTGATGAGCAGTTCTTC
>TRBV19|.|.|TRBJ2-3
CASRGALSTDTQYF
TGTGCCAGTAGGGGGGCCTTGAGCACAGATACGCAGTATTTT
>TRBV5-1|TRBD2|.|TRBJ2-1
CASSSSRRGYNEQFF
TGCGCCAGCAGCTCCTCGCGGCGGGGGTACAATGAGCAGTTCTTC
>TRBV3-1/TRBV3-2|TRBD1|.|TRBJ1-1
CASSDREYTEAFF
TGTGCCAGCAGTGACAGGGAATACACTGAAGCTTTCTTT
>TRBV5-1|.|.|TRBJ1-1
CASSPTVGPGTEAFF
TGCGCCAGCAGCCCTACAGTAGGTCCGGGGACTGAAGCTTTCTTT
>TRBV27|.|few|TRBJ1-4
CASSIQGDEKLFF
TGTGCCAGCAGTATCCAGGGTGATGAAAAACTGTTTTTT
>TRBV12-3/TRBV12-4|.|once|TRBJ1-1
CASTPAGNTEAFF
TGTGCCAGCACCCCGGCAGGGAACACTGAAGCTTTCTTT
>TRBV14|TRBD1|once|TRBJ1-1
CASSQRSTGRIEAFF
TGTGCCAGCAGCCAAAGGTCGACAGGGAGGATTGAAGCTTTCTTT
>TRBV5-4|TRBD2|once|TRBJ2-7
CASSSRTSGSWEQYF
TGTGCCAGCAGCTCCCGGACTAGCGGGTCATGGGAGCAGTACTTC
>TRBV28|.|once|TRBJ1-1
CASSLQGGTEAFF
TGTGCCAGCAGTTTGCAAGGGGGCACTGAAGCTTTCTTT
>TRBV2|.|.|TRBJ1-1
CASSENGGAEAFF
TGTGCCAGCAGTGAAAATGGGGGGGCTGAAGCTTTCTTT
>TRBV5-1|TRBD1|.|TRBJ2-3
CASSLEGGEDTQYF
TGCGCCAGCAGCTTGGAAGGGGGCGAGGATACGCAGTATTTT
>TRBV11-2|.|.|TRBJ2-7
CASSSAGLTYEQYF
TGTGCCAGCAGCTCAGCAGGGCTTACCTACGAGCAGTACTTC
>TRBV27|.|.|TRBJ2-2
CASSLTVSTGELFF
TGTGCCAGCAGTTTGACAGTCAGTACCGGGGAGCTGTTTTTT
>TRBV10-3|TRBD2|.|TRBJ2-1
CAISGGTSGYYEQFF
TGTGCCATCAGTGGCGGGACTAGCGGTTACTATGAGCAGTTCTTC
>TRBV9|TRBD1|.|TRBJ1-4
CASSAIGQGNEKLFF
TGTGCCAGCAGCGCAATTGGACAGGGTAACGAAAAACTGTTTTTT
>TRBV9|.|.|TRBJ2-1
CASSVASGGYNEQFF
TGTGCCAGCAGCGTAGCGAGCGGAGGCTACAATGAGCAGTTCTTC
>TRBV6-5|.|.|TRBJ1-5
CASSPRTNQPQHF
TGTGCCTCCTCCCCGAGAACCAATCAGCCCCAGCATTTT
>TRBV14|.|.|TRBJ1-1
CASSQDLGAGAFF
TGTGCCAGCAGCCAAGATTTAGGCGCCGGGGCTTTCTTT
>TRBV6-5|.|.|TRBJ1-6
CASSLNRAPGPPLHF
TGTGCCAGCAGTTTGAACAGGGCCCCGGGGCCACCCCTCCACTTT